This entry concerns a single T cell receptor beta chain. Its antigen is still unknown. This sample was included in a study of cytomegalovirus exposure and HLA in healthy donors. Study-wide points: A later analysis reportedly found fewer N-insertions in an Asian-associated ancestry cluster than the approximately 730-donor mean.

This CDR3 region has 17 residues. From germline, CDR1 is SEHNR and CDR2 FQNEAQ (reference sequence). V lost 4 bases and J lost 6; bases outside the gene matches: 11. Vbeta (60) and Jbeta (13) primers were used in the PCR. Libraries were prepared by immunoSEQ multiplex PCR; TCRdb keeps only in-frame clonotypes and omits some of them. The sample is made up of about 140,000 clones, and the top ten hold about 2.2% of it. The chain joins TRBV7-9 to TRBJ2-7; 14 nucleotides line up with TRBD2. This TCR was sampled from a woman aged 18 to 35 in good health and CMV-seronegative. The sequencing input was PBMCs. The CDR3 region is CASSSYHGTSGSSEQYV. CDR3 DNA sequence: TGTGCCAGCAGCTCATACCACGGGACTAGCGGGAGCTCCGAGCAGTACGTC.